This T cell receptor (beta chain) comes out of a study of T cells in Graves' hyperthyroidism and ophthalmopathy. Study conclusions and caveats: A model of 13 V-J features distinguished ophthalmopathy from stable hyperthyroidism.

RNA transcripts were the template for amplifying TCR beta CDR3 regions. The HTBI primer set drove a first-round RT-PCR of the TCR CDR3. TCRdb independently ran MiXCR on the multiplex PCR reads; one entry per CDR3 protein. The data show 300,000 to 350,000 distinct CDR3 sequences, with approximately 15% seen just once and under 30% held by the top ten. Many counts were recorded for this clonotype. Its antigen is currently unknown. CDR1 and CDR2 (germline): SGHTA, FQGNSA. Trimming took off 2 bases at V and 7 bases at J, with 6 bases between the two ends. The CDR3 spans 12 residues. No ophthalmopathy progression within 18 months constituted stable Graves' hyperthyroidism.

The chain joins TRBV7-2 to TRBJ2-1; D uncertain. This receptor was identified in a woman in her twenties or thirties with Graves' hyperthyroidism. Sequences were obtained from blood. This CDR3 is CASSLLWNEQFF. The CDR3 nucleotides are TGTGCCAGCAGCTTACTGTGGAATGAGCAGTTCTTC.